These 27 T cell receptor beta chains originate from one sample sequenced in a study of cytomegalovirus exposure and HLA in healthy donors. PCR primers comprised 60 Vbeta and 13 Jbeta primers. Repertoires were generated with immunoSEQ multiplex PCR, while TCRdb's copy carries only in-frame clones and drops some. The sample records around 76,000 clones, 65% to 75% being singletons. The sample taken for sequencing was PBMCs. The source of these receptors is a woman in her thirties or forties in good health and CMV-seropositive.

CDR3 loop: CASSPQQGNTEAFF. The CDR3 DNA is TGTGCCAGCAGCCCGCAACAGGGGAACACTGAAGCTTTCTTT. The chain combines TRBV13 with TRBJ1-1; D may be TRBD1 (6 bases). The germline gives CDR1 PRHDT, CDR2 FYEKMQ (reference sequence). The CDR3 runs to 14 residues. Deletions cut 5 bases from V and 1 base from J, with 11 bases between. Combining the CDR3 with reference TRBV13 and TRBJ1-1 gives the whole variable domain AAGVIQSPRHLIKEKRETATLKCYPIPRHDTVYWYQQGPGQDPQFLISFYEKMQSDKGSIPDRFSAQQFSDYHSELNMSSLELGDSALYFCASSPQQGNTEAFFGQGTRLTVV.

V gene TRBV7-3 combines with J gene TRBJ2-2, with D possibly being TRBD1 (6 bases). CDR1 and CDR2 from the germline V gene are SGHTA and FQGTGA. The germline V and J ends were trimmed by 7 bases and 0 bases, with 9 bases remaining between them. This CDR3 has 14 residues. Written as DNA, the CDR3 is TGTGCCAGCACCGGGACAACGAACACCGGGGAGCTGTTTTTT. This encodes CASTGTTNTGELFF.

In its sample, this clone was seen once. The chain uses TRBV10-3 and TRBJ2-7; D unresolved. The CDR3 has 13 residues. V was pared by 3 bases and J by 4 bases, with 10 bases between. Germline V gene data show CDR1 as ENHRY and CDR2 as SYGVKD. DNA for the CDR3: TGTGCCATCAGTGAAAGTTCGAGATACGAGCAGTACTTC. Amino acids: CAISESSRYEQYF.

The CDR3 is CASSYGTTEGSPLHF. CDR3 DNA: TGTGCCAGCAGCTACGGGACAACAGAAGGTTCACCCCTCCACTTT. The chain combines TRBV7-9 with TRBJ1-6; D is possibly TRBD1 (6 bases). The germline V gene has CDR1 SEHNR and CDR2 FQNEAQ (reference sequence). This CDR3 is built from 15 residues. V was trimmed by 4 bases and J by 9 bases, leaving 16 bases between them.

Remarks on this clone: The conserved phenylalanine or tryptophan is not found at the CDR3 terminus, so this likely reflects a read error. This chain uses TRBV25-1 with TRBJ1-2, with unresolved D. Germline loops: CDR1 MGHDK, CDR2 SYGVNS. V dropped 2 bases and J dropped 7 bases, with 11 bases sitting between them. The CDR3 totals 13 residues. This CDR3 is CASSERGVGGYTV. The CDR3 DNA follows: TGTGCCAGCAGTGAACGAGGCGTCGGTGGCTACACCGTC.

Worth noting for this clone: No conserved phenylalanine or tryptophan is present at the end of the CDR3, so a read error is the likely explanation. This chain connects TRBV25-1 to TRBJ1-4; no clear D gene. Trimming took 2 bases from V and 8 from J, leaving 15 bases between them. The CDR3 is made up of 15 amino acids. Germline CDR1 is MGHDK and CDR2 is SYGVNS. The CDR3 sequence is CASSEIRWGVEKLFV. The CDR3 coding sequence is TGTGCCAGCAGTGAAATACGTTGGGGAGTCGAAAAACTGTTTGTT.

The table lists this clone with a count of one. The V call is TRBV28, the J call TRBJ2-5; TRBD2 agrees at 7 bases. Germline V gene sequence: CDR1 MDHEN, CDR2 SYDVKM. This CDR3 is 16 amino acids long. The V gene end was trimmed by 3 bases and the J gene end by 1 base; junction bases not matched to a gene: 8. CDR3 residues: CASSLVGGPRQETQYF. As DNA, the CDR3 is TGTGCCAGCAGTTTGGTGGGAGGGCCACGCCAAGAGACCCAGTACTTC.

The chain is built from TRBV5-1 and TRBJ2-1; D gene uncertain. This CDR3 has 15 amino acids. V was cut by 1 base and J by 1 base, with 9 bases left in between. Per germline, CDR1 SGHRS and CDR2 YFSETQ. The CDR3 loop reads CASSLTVGSYNEQFF. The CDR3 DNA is TGCGCCAGCAGCTTGACAGTTGGATCCTACAATGAGCAGTTCTTC. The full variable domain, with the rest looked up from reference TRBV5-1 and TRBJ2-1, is KAGVTQTPRYLIKTRGQQVTLSCSPISGHRSVSWYQQTPGQGLQFLFEYFSETQRNKGNFPGRFSGRQFSNSRSEMNVSTLELGDSALYLCASSLTVGSYNEQFFGPGTRLTVL.

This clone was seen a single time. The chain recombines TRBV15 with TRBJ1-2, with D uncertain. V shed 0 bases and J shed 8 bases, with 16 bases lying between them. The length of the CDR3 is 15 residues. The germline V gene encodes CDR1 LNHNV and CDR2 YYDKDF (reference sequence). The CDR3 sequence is CATSRDRSGEGGYTF. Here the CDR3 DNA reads TGTGCCACCAGCAGAGACCGCTCCGGAGAAGGCGGCTACACCTTC.

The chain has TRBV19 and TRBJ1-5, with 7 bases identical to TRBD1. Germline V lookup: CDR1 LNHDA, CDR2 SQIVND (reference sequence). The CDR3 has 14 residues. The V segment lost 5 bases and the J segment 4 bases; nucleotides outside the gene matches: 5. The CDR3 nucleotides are TGTGCCAGTAGTGCTTTCAGGGGGAATCAGCCCCAGCATTTT. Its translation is CASSAFRGNQPQHF.

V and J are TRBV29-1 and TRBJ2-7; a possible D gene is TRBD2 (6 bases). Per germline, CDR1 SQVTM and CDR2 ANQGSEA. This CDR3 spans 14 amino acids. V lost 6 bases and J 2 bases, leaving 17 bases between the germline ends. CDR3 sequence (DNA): TGCAGCGTAGAGATGCGGGGCCCCCCCTACGAGCAGTACTTC. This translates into CSVEMRGPPYEQYF.

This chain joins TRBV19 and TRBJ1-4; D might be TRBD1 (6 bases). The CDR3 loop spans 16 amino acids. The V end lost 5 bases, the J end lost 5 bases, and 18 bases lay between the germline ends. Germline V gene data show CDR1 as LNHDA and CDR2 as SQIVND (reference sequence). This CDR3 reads CASSPTRLGANEKLFF. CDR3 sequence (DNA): TGTGCCAGTAGTCCTACCCGCTTGGGGGCCAATGAAAAACTGTTTTTT.

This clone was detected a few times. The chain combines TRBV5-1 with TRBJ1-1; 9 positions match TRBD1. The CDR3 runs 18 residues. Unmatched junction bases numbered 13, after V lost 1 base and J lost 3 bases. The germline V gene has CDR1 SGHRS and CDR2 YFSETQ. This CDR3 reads CASSLSFGTGSRDTEAFF. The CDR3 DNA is TGCGCCAGCAGCTTGAGCTTCGGGACAGGGTCAAGGGACACTGAAGCTTTCTTT. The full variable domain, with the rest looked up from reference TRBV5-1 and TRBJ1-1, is KAGVTQTPRYLIKTRGQQVTLSCSPISGHRSVSWYQQTPGQGLQFLFEYFSETQRNKGNFPGRFSGRQFSNSRSEMNVSTLELGDSALYLCASSLSFGTGSRDTEAFFGQGTRLTVV.

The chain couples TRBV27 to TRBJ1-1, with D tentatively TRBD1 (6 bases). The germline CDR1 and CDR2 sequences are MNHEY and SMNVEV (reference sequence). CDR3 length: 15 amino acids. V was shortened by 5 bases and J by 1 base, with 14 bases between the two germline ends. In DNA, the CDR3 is TGTGCCAGCAGTCGTAGGACAGCAACGAACACTGAAGCTTTCTTT. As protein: CASSRRTATNTEAFF.

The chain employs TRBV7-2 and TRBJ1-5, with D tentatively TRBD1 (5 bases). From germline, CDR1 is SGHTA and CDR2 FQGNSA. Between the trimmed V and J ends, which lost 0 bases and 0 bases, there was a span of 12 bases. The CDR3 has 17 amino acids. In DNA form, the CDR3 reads TGTGCCAGCAGCTTAGCCGGGCAGGGCGGTAGCAATCAGCCCCAGCATTTT. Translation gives CASSLAGQGGSNQPQHF.

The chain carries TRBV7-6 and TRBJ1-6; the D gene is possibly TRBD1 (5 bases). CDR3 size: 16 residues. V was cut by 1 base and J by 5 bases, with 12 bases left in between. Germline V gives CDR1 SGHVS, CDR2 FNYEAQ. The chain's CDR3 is CASSLGRAGNNSPLHF. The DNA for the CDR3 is TGTGCCAGCAGCTTAGGCAGGGCAGGGAATAATTCACCCCTCCACTTT.

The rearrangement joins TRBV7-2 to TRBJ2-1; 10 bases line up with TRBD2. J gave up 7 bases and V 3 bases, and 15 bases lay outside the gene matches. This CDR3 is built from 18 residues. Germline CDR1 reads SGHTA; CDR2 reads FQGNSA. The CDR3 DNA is TGTGCCAGCAGCTTTAGGGCTAGCGGGGGAACCCGGGGAAATGAGCAGTTCTTC. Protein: CASSFRASGGTRGNEQFF.

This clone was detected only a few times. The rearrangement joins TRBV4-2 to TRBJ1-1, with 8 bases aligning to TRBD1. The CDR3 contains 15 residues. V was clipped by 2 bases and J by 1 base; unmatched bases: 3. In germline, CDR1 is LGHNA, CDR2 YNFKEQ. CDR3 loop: CASSQTGTGNTEAFF. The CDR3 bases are TGTGCCAGCAGCCAAACCGGGACAGGGAACACTGAAGCTTTCTTT.

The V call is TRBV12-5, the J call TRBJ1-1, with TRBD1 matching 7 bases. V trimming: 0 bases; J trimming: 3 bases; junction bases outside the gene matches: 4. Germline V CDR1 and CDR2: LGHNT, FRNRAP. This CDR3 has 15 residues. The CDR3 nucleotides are TGTGCTAGTGGTTTGGTAAAAGGGGGCGACACTGAAGCTTTCTTT. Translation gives CASGLVKGGDTEAFF.

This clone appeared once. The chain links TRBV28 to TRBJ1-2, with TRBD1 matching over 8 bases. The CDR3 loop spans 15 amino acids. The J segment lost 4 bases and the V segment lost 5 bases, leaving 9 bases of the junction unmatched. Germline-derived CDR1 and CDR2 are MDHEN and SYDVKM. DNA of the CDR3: TGTGCCAGCAGTCCACAGGGGGGTAGGGGCTATGGCTACACCTTC. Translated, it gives CASSPQGGRGYGYTF.

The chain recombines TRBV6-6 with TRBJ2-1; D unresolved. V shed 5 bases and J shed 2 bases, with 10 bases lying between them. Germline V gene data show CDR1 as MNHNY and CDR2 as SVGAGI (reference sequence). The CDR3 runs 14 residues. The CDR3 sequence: CASSRVRAYNEQFF. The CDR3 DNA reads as TGTGCCAGCAGTCGTGTACGGGCCTACAATGAGCAGTTCTTC.

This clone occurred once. Written as DNA, the CDR3 is TGCGCCAGCAGCCAAGAACTGGGCACATCCTACGAGCAGTACTTC. Protein sequence: CASSQELGTSYEQYF. The V call is TRBV4-3, the J call TRBJ2-7, with D unclear. The germline V gene encodes CDR1 LGHNA and CDR2 YSLEER. V was trimmed by 0 bases and J by 1 base, leaving 10 bases between them. The CDR3 contains 15 residues.

This chain's CDR3 is CASSLAGGTYEQYF. For the CDR3, the DNA is TGTGCCAGCAGCCTAGCGGGGGGCACCTACGAGCAGTACTTC. The chain has TRBV6-5 and TRBJ2-7; 11 bases align to TRBD2. This CDR3 region has 14 residues. Unmatched junction bases numbered 3, after V lost 6 bases and J lost 2 bases. Germline loops: CDR1 MNHEY, CDR2 SVGAGI.

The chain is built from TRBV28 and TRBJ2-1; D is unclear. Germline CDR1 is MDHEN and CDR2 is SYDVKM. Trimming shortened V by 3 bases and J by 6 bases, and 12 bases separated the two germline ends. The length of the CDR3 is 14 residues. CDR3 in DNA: TGTGCCAGCAGTTTCACACGCCAAAGCAATGAGCAGTTCTTC. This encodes CASSFTRQSNEQFF.

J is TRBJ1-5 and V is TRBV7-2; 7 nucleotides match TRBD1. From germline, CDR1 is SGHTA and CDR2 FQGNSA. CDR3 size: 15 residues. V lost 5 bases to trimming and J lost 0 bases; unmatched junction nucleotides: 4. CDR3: CASSPGQPSNQPQHF. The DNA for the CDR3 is TGTGCCAGCAGCCCGGGACAGCCTAGCAATCAGCCCCAGCATTTT.

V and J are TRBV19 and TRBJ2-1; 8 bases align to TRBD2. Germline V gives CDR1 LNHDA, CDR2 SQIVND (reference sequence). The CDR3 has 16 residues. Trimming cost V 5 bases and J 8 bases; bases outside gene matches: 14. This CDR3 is CASSPHRAGGFYEQFF. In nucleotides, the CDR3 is TGTGCCAGTAGTCCCCATCGGGCGGGGGGTTTCTATGAGCAGTTCTTC. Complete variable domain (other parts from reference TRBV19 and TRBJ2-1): DGGITQSPKYLFRKEGQNVTLSCEQNLNHDAMYWYRQDPGQGLRLIYYSQIVNDFQKGDIAEGYSVSREKKESFPLTVTSAQKNPTAFYLCASSPHRAGGFYEQFFGPGTRLTVL.

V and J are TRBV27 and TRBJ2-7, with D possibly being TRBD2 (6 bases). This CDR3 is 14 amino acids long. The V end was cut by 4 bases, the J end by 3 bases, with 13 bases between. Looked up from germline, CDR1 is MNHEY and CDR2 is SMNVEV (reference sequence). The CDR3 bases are TGTGCCAGCAGTTCGCAACAGGACTACTACGAGCAGTACTTC. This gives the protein CASSSQQDYYEQYF.